What follows describes a single TCR beta chain. The data belong to a study of T cells in Graves' hyperthyroidism and ophthalmopathy. On the study more broadly: Peripheral blood sampling occurred at initial diagnosis, before any treatment.

TCR beta CDR3 sequences were amplified from RNA transcripts. TCR CDR3 regions were first amplified by RT-PCR with HTBI primers. TCRdb re-called the multiplex PCR reads with MiXCR, one entry per CDR3 protein. The table includes about 640,000 distinct CDR3 sequences, about 14% detected once. Trimming shortened V by 0 bases and J by 10 bases, and 15 bases separated the two germline ends. Germline CDR1 reads LGHNA; CDR2 reads YSLEER. There are 15 residues in the CDR3. This receptor was taken from a woman aged 45-65 years with Graves' ophthalmopathy. Material for sequencing was blood. The chain recombines TRBV4-3 with TRBJ1-4; tentative D call: TRBD1 (6 bases). The CDR3 DNA is TGCGCCAGCAGCCAAGAGCGTAGGGGGGAGGCAAAACTGTTTTTT. It is translated as CASSQERRGEAKLFF.